What follows describes a single T cell receptor (beta chain). Its antigen is as yet unknown. This entry comes from a study of T cell responses to AZD1222 COVID-19 vaccine. Whole-study findings and limits: Clonal diversity may have been underestimated, and the donors were mostly white British, with more females than males. With two AZD1222 doses given, Spike-specific TCR breadth and depth both rose. Among spike-specific TCRs, nearly half reportedly target unmutated variant regions.

TCRdb's copy holds only in-frame clones and misses some; the assay was immunoSEQ multiplex PCR. Of around 180,000 clones listed, just over 85% are singletons. With 7 bases removed from V and 4 bases from J, the gap between germline ends came to 19 bases. The germline gives CDR1 ENHRY, CDR2 SYGVKD. The CDR3 totals 15 residues. This sequence joins TRBV10-3 and TRBJ1-1; D gene uncertain. The sequences come from peripheral blood, collected on day 0 of AZD1222 vaccination. The source is an adult in good health. The CDR3 is CAITADEGPGTEAFF. The CDR3 nucleotides are TGTGCCATCACTGCAGATGAAGGGCCTGGCACTGAAGCTTTCTTT.